This TCR beta chain was sequenced during a study of blood T cell repertoires in COVID-19 (TCRdb year 2020). Context from the whole study: Collaborator samples came from the United States, Italy and Spain and covered acute and convalescent phases of COVID-19. The repertoires were released in a freely available public database meant as a resource for research on the immune response to SARS-CoV-2. The sample metadata nearly always contained a de-identified subject ID, COVID-19 status, age in years and sex. Where available, HLA class I and class II types were taken from metadata supplied by the sample provider and were not determined by assay-based typing. The material from the prospective study consisted of cDNA or gDNA derived from T cells, B-cell-depleted T cells, or PBMCs. Subjects who had been exposed to COVID-19, were actively infected with it, or had recovered from it provided the deeply sampled blood TCRbeta repertoires that made up the dataset. Samples were obtained from the ongoing ImmuneRACE study (first 160 participants) and from 950 to 1,500 subjects provided by 6 global collaborators.

This clone was found once. Its antigen is not yet known. No base qualities exist here, and no much larger clone lies one base off it. TCRbeta CDR3 regions were amplified from genomic DNA using the immunoSEQ Assay, a bias-controlled multiplex PCR. The original methods were these. The number of nucleated cells in each sample was estimated by amplification of reference gene primers within the assay. To quantify the absolute abundance of each unique TCRbeta CDR3 rearrangement, sequence reads were collapsed and filtered. For each sample, productive Simpson clonality was calculated by taking the square root of Simpson's diversity index across productive rearrangements. TCRdb took this table from immuneACCESS and kept in-frame rearrangements with V and J called. Such tables lack part of the clones; where checked against another copy, unresolved V genes explain under half of the gap, and the rest is unexplained. V and J calls and clone size come straight from that table; D and trimming were deduced from the DNA. In this sample the table shows approximately 300,000 clones, 87% of which occur a single time. 1% of the sample is in the top ten clones.

Beyond this particular receptor, the publication reports: The amount of clinical and demographic metadata varied by source and participant and was provided uncurated.

Spanning cysteine to phenylalanine, the CDR3 consists of 14 amino acids. Solely the CDR3 DNA is kept, with 42 bases framed from the first base. CDR1 SEHNR and CDR2 FQNEAQ were looked up in the germline V gene (reference sequence). The junction carries 13 bases between V and J, which are trimmed by 7 bases and 4 bases respectively. Whole blood was collected in K2EDTA tubes by collaborating institutions according to the institutions' own protocols. For TCRbeta analysis, collaborators shipped samples in one of three forms: frozen whole blood, isolated PBMCs, or DNA extracted from either of those sample types.

The chain is made from TRBV7-9 and TRBJ1-4, with TRBD1 tentatively as D gene (6 bases match). Sequencing used peripheral blood. The receptor's source is a man aged 50 or older with active or convalescent COVID-19. This receptor has the CDR3 CASTQGQSNEKLFF. In nucleotide form, the sequence is TGTGCCAGCACCCAGGGGCAGAGTAATGAAAAACTGTTTTTT.